This TCR beta chain was identified in a study of CD8 T cells in ankylosing spondylitis. This clonotype was seen repeatedly, ten times or more. The antigen remains undetermined. Germline V gene data show CDR1 as DFQATT and CDR2 as SNEGSKA (reference sequence). Losses at the gene ends were 7 bases for V and 1 base for J; bases not matched to a gene: 3. CDR3 length: 15 residues. General study findings and limits: CD8+ by phenotype, disease-linked clones were relatively rare in peripheral blood.

The TCR beta libraries were generated through quantitative 5'-RACE incorporating molecular barcodes. MiXCR, applied by TCRdb to the 5' RACE reads, yields one record per CDR3 protein. The sample holds under 250,000 distinct CDR3 sequences; 7.5% to 9.5% are singletons and the top ten take around 4.4%. This TCR derives from a female donor with ankylosing spondylitis or in good health (not recorded which). Specimen: blood, either unsorted or a sorted T cell fraction (not recorded which). This chain uses TRBV20-1 with TRBJ2-1; 14 bases agree with TRBD2. CDR3 sequence (DNA): TGCAGTGGGGGACTAGCGGGAGCGTCCTACAATGAGCAGTTCTTC. Protein sequence: CSGGLAGASYNEQFF.